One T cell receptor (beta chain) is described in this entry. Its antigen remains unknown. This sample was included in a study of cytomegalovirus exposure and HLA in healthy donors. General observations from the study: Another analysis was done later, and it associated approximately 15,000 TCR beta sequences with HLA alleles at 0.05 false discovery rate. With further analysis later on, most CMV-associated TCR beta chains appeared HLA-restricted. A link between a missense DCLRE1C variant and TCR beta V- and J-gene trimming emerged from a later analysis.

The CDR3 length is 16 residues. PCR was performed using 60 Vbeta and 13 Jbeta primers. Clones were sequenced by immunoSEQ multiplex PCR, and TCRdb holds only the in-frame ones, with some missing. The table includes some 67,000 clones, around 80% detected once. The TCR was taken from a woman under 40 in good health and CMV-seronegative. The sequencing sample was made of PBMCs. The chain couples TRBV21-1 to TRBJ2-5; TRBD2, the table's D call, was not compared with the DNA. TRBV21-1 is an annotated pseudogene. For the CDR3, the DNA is TGTGCCAGCAGGCAAGTGTACGACGGGAATGGGGAGACCCAGTACTTC. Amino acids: CASRQVYDGNGETQYF.